Below, 5 T cell receptor beta chains from the same sample are listed, as sequenced in a study of blood T cell repertoires in COVID-19. Sequencing was performed with immunoSEQ multiplex PCR; in TCRdb, only in-frame clones are kept and a portion is missing. Counted here are approximately 170,000 clones, about 89% occurring once; the ten biggest clones make up under 2%. Sequencing input: peripheral blood. The receptor source for this set is a man in his late teens or twenties who had recovered from COVID-19.

The chain carries TRBV3-1 (or the pseudogene TRBV3-2) and TRBJ2-1, with D maybe TRBD1 (5 bases). The V and J ends lost 1 base and 8 bases respectively, with 15 bases between them. Germline-derived CDR1 and CDR2 are LGHDT and YNNKEL (reference sequence). The CDR3 runs to 15 residues. CDR3 region: CASSQVRGPSYEQFF. DNA of the CDR3: TGTGCCAGCAGCCAAGTTAGGGGCCCCAGTTATGAGCAGTTCTTC.

The chain couples TRBV6-5 to TRBJ2-7; weak D call: TRBD1 (6 bases). The V gene's germline CDR1 is MNHEY and CDR2 SVGAGI. CDR3 length: 12 amino acids. V was trimmed by 6 bases and J by 4 bases, leaving 10 bases between them. CDR3 region: CASRQGRYEQYF. The CDR3, as DNA: TGTGCCAGCAGACAGGGCCGGTACGAGCAGTACTTC.

The rearrangement uses TRBV6-6 and TRBJ1-2; TRBD1 might be the D (6 bases). The CDR3 length is 13 residues. CDR1 and CDR2 from the germline V gene are MNHNY and SVGAGI (reference sequence). The V end lost 10 bases, the J end lost 2 bases, and 14 bases lay between the germline ends. CDR3 region: CATDKDRNYGYTF. CDR3 DNA sequence: TGTGCCACCGATAAGGACAGAAACTATGGCTACACCTTC.

The V call is TRBV18, the J call TRBJ2-2, with TRBD2 identical over 14 bases. In germline, CDR1 is KGHSH, CDR2 LQKENI. The CDR3 runs to 17 residues. Losses at the gene ends were 3 bases for V and 5 bases for J; bases not matched to a gene: 5. Written as DNA, the CDR3 is TGTGCCAGCTCACCGGGACTAGCGGGAGCGGGGACCGGGGAGCTGTTTTTT. It specifies CASSPGLAGAGTGELFF. The full variable domain, its missing parts supplied by reference TRBV18 and TRBJ2-2, is NAGVMQNPRHLVRRRGQEARLRCSPMKGHSHVYWYRQLPEEGLKFMVYLQKENIIDESGMPKERFSAEFPKEGPSILRIQQVVRGDSAAYFCASSPGLAGAGTGELFFGEGSRLTVL.

The genes are TRBV27 and TRBJ2-2; TRBD2 aligns across 13 bases. Trimming removed 5 bases from V and 4 bases from J; junction bases left unmatched: 4. The germline V gene has CDR1 MNHEY and CDR2 SMNVEV (reference sequence). This CDR3 spans 16 amino acids. In DNA, the CDR3 is TGTGCCAGCAGTCTTGGACTAGCGGGAGCCACCGGGGAGCTGTTTTTT. Protein: CASSLGLAGATGELFF.